This entry describes one T cell receptor beta chain. V was trimmed by 4 bases and J by 7 bases, leaving 15 bases between them. The V gene's germline CDR1 is SGHRS and CDR2 YFSETQ. This CDR3 is built from 14 residues. This entry comes from a study of cytomegalovirus exposure and HLA in healthy donors. With 60 Vbeta and 13 Jbeta primers, the PCR was carried out. TCRdb's copy holds only in-frame clones and misses some; the assay was immunoSEQ multiplex PCR. The sample holds 45,000 or so clones. Sequencing input: PBMCs. This chain uses TRBV5-1 with TRBJ2-1; D gene uncertain. This sequence was found in a male donor in good health and CMV-seronegative. Written as DNA, the CDR3 is TGCGCCAGCAGCCCCCACCCCCTAGGAAATGAGCAGTTCTTC. This gives the protein CASSPHPLGNEQFF. The full variable domain, in which reference TRBV5-1 and TRBJ2-1 provide the parts outside the CDR3, is KAGVTQTPRYLIKTRGQQVTLSCSPISGHRSVSWYQQTPGQGLQFLFEYFSETQRNKGNFPGRFSGRQFSNSRSEMNVSTLELGDSALYLCASSPHPLGNEQFFGPGTRLTVL.